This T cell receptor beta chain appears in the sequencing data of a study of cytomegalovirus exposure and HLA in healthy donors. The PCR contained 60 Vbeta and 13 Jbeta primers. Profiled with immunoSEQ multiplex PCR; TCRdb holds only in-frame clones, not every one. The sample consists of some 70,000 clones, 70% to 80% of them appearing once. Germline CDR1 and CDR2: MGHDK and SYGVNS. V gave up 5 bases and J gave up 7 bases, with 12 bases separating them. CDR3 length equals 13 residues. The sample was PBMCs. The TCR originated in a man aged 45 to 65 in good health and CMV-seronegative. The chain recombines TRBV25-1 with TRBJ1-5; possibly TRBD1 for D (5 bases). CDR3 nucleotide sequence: TGTGCCAGCAGTAGGGAGGGGATACAGCCCCAGCATTTT. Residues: CASSREGIQPQHF.